These 10 T cell receptor beta chains came from one sample sequenced in a study of CD8 T cells in ankylosing spondylitis. TCRdb passed the 5' RACE reads through MiXCR, listing each CDR3 protein once. The data contain around 180,000 distinct CDR3 sequences, 13% of them seen just once; the ten biggest clones take up approximately 9.9%. The sequenced sample was blood, either unsorted or a sorted T cell fraction (not recorded which). The receptors originated from a female donor with ankylosing spondylitis or in good health (not recorded which).

The table lists this clonotype with many counts. The CDR3 loop reads CASSSPAVPNYGYTF. Written as DNA, the CDR3 is TGTGCCAGCAGTTCCCCGGCGGTGCCTAACTATGGCTACACCTTC. The rearrangement uses TRBV6-5 and TRBJ1-2, with D uncertain. The germline gives CDR1 MNHEY, CDR2 SVGAGI. The CDR3 sequence is 15 residues long. Deletions cut 4 bases from V and 0 bases from J, with 12 bases between.

This clonotype was counted ten times or more. This chain links TRBV5-5 with TRBJ1-1; 7 nucleotides match TRBD1. The CDR3 extends over 15 amino acids. The ends lost 0 bases at V and 4 bases at J; junction bases unmatched: 6. Per the germline V gene, CDR1 is SGHKS and CDR2 is YYEKEE (reference sequence). The CDR3 coding sequence is TGTGCCAGCAGCTTGGATCCGACAGGGCTCACTGAAGCTTTCTTT. This gives the protein CASSLDPTGLTEAFF.

In nucleotides, the CDR3 is TGCAGTGTGAGAGCTAGTCGCACCGGGGAGCTGTTTTTT. Encoded protein: CSVRASRTGELFF. V and J are TRBV20-1 and TRBJ2-2; unclear D gene. The CDR3 is 13 amino acids. V lost 7 bases to trimming and J lost 4 bases, with 13 bases between them. CDR1 DFQATT and CDR2 SNEGSKA come from the germline V gene (reference sequence).

This clonotype was recorded at least ten times. This chain connects TRBV5-5 to TRBJ1-5, with D uncertain. Trimming left V 1 base short and J 3 bases short, with 11 bases between. The CDR3 extends over 15 amino acids. Germline-derived CDR1 and CDR2 are SGHKS and YYEKEE (reference sequence). The CDR3: CASSLLSGDNQPQHF. Written as DNA, the CDR3 is TGTGCCAGCAGCTTGTTATCGGGCGACAATCAGCCCCAGCATTTT.

The chain has TRBV5-1 and TRBJ1-1; tentative D call: TRBD1 (5 bases). There are 15 residues in the CDR3. The V gene's germline CDR1 is SGHRS and CDR2 YFSETQ. Trimming cost V 4 bases and J 4 bases, with 17 bases left between them. CDR3 residues: CASSPSRTGGTEAFF. In DNA form, the CDR3 reads TGCGCCAGCAGCCCCAGCCGAACGGGGGGCACTGAAGCTTTCTTT.

This clonotype was counted many times. The chain combines TRBV7-8 with TRBJ1-3; D not resolved. Germline V gene lookup returns CDR1 SGHVS and CDR2 FQNEAQ. CDR3 length equals 15 residues. V was trimmed by 5 bases and J by 0 bases, leaving 11 bases between them. CDR3 in DNA: TGTGCCAGCAGCCCCGGGGTCGCCTCTGGAAACACCATATATTTT. It is translated as CASSPGVASGNTIYF.

This clonotype was counted many times. V is TRBV5-6 and J is TRBJ2-2; D possibly corresponds to TRBD1 (5 bases). The CDR3 contains 14 residues. The germline gives CDR1 SGHDT, CDR2 YYEEEE. V lost 2 bases to trimming and J lost 4 bases, with 9 bases between them. Here the CDR3 reads CASSFPGRTGELFF. The CDR3 DNA reads TGTGCCAGCAGCTTCCCAGGGCGCACCGGGGAGCTGTTTTTT.

The chain joins TRBV7-2 to TRBJ2-5; TRBD2 matches at 10 bases. Germline V gene data show CDR1 as SGHTA and CDR2 as FQGNSA. The CDR3 spans 18 residues. The V gene end was trimmed by 0 bases and the J gene end by 4 bases; junction bases not matched to a gene: 11. The CDR3 bases are TGTGCCAGCAGCTTAGCGAGGCTAGCGGGAGCGGATGGAGAGACCCAGTACTTC. Protein product: CASSLARLAGADGETQYF.

This clonotype was detected ten times or more. The CDR3 DNA reads as TGTGCCATCAGTGAGTCGAAGGTGACTGCAAATCAGCCCCAGCATTTT. Encoded protein: CAISESKVTANQPQHF. The V call is TRBV10-3, the J call TRBJ1-5, with no clear D. The CDR3 loop spans 16 amino acids. Trimming took 0 bases from V and 4 from J, leaving 13 bases between them. Germline V gives CDR1 ENHRY, CDR2 SYGVKD.

This clonotype was observed at least ten times. The chain uses TRBV12-3 or TRBV12-4 and TRBJ1-5; 8 positions agree with TRBD1. With V trimmed by 5 bases and J by 0 bases, 6 bases remained unmatched. This CDR3 contains 16 residues. This CDR3 reads CASSPTGDYSNQPQHF. As DNA, the CDR3 is TGTGCCAGCAGTCCGACAGGGGATTATAGCAATCAGCCCCAGCATTTT.